The TCR beta chain described here comes from a study of CD8 T cells in ankylosing spondylitis. With respect to this clonotype: Its specificity is unknown.

Making use of molecular barcodes, quantitative 5'-RACE generated TCR beta libraries. TCRdb fed the 5' RACE reads into MiXCR, producing one record per CDR3 protein. The table records 380,000 or so distinct CDR3 sequences, 20% to 25% of them present only once. Study-level results: A TCR beta motif of 7 to 9 highly homologous variants seemed to mark ankylosing spondylitis blood.

Germline assignment: CDR1 SGHRS and CDR2 YFSETQ. This CDR3 region has 15 residues. V was clipped by 1 base and J by 2 bases; unmatched bases: 4. Sequenced: blood, either unsorted or a sorted T cell fraction (not recorded which). The chain recombines TRBV5-1 with TRBJ2-3, with TRBD2 identical over 7 bases. The receptor was isolated from a male donor with ankylosing spondylitis or in good health (not recorded which). CDR3 residues: CASSLTRGDTDTQYF. CDR3 nucleotides: TGCGCCAGCAGCTTGACTCGGGGGGACACAGATACGCAGTATTTT.